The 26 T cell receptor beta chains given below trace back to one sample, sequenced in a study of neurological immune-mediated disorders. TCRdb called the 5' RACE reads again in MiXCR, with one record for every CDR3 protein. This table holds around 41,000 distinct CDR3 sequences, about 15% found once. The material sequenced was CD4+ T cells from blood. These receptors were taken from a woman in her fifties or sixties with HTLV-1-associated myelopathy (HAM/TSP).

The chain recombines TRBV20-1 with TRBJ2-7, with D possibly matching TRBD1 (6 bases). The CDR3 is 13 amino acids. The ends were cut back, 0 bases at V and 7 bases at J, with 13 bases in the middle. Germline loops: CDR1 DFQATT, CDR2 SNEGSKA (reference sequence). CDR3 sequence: CSARELSRGEQYF. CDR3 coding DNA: TGCAGTGCTAGAGAACTATCTAGGGGGGAGCAGTACTTC.

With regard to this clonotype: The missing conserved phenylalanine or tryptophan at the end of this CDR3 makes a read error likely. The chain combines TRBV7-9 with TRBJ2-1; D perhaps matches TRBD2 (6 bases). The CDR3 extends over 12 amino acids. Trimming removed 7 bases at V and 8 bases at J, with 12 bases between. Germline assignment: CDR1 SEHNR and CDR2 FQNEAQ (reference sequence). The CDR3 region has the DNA TGTGCCAGCAATCGCGGGGAGGATGAGCAGTTCATC. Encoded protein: CASNRGEDEQFI.

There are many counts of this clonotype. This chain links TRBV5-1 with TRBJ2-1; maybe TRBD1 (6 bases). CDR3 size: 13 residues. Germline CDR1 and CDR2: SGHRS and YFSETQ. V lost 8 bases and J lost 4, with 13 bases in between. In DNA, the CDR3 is TGCGCCAGTACAGGGTCACCATACAATGAGCAGTTCTTC. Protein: CASTGSPYNEQFF. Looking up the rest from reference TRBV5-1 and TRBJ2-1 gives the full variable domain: KAGVTQTPRYLIKTRGQQVTLSCSPISGHRSVSWYQQTPGQGLQFLFEYFSETQRNKGNFPGRFSGRQFSNSRSEMNVSTLELGDSALYLCASTGSPYNEQFFGPGTRLTVL.

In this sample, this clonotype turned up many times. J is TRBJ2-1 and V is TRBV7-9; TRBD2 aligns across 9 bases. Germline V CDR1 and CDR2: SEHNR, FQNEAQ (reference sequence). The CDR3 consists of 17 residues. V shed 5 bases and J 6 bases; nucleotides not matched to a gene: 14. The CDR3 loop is CASSQTRGGRLVNEQFF. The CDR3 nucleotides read TGTGCCAGCAGCCAAACGCGGGGGGGCCGCCTGGTCAATGAGCAGTTCTTC.

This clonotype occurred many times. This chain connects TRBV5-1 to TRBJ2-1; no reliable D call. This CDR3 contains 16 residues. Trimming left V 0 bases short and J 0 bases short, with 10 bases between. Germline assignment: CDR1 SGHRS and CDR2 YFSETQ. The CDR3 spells CASSLGPPSSYNEQFF. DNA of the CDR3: TGCGCCAGCAGCTTGGGCCCACCCAGCTCCTACAATGAGCAGTTCTTC.

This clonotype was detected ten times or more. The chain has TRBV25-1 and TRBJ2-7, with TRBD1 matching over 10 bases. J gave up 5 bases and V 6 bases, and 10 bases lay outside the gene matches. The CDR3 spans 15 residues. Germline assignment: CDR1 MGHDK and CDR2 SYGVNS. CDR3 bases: TGTGCCAGCAGGGCGAGGACAGGGGGACTTGACGAGCAGTACTTC. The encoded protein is CASRARTGGLDEQYF.

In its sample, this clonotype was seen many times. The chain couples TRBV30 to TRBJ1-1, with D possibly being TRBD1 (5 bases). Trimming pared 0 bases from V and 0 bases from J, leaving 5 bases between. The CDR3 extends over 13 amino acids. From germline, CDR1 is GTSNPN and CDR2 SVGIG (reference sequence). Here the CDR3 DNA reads TGTGCCTGGAGTGTACAGGTGAACACTGAAGCTTTCTTT. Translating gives CAWSVQVNTEAFF.

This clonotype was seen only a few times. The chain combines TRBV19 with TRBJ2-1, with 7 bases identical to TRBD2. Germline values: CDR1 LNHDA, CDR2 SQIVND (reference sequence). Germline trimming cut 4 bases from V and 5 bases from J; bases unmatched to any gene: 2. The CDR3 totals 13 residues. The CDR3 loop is CASSSGGNNEQFF. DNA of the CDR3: TGTGCCAGTAGTAGCGGGGGAAACAATGAGCAGTTCTTC. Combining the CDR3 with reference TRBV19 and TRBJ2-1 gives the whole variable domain DGGITQSPKYLFRKEGQNVTLSCEQNLNHDAMYWYRQDPGQGLRLIYYSQIVNDFQKGDIAEGYSVSREKKESFPLTVTSAQKNPTAFYLCASSSGGNNEQFFGPGTRLTVL.

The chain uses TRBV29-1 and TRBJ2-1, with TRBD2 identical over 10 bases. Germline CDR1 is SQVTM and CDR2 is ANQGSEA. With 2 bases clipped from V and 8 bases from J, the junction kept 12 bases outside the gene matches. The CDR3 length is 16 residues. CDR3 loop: CSVELPLAGVLDEQFF. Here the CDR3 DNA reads TGCAGCGTTGAACTCCCTCTAGCGGGAGTTTTAGATGAGCAGTTCTTC.

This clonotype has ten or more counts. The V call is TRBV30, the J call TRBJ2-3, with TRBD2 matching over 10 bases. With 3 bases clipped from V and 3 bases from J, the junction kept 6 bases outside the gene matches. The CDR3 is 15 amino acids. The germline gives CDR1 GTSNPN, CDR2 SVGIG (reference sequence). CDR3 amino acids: CAWSGGGLATDTQYF. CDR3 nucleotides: TGTGCCTGGAGCGGGGGGGGACTAGCGACAGATACGCAGTATTTT.

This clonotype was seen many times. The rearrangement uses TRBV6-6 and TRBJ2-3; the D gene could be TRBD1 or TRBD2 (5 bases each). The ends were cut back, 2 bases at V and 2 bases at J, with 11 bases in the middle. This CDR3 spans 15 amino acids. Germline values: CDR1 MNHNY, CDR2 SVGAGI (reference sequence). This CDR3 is CASSYGWGNTDTQYF. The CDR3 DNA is TGTGCCAGCAGTTACGGGTGGGGGAACACAGATACGCAGTATTTT.

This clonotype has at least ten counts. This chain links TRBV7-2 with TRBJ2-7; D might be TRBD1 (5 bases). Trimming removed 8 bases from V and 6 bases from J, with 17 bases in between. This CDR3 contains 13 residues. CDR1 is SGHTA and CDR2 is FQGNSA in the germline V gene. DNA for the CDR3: TGTGCCAGCTCATCGAGGCAGGGTGGCGAGCAGTACTTC. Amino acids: CASSSRQGGEQYF.

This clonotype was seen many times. As DNA, the CDR3 is TGCGCCAGCAGACTCCAGACAGGGCCCTCTAGCACAGATACGCAGTATTTT. Translated, it gives CASRLQTGPSSTDTQYF. This chain joins TRBV5-1 and TRBJ2-3; TRBD1 agrees at 7 bases. Per germline, CDR1 SGHRS and CDR2 YFSETQ. The V segment lost 5 bases and the J segment 0 bases; nucleotides outside the gene matches: 12. There are 17 residues in the CDR3.

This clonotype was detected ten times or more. The CDR3 loop is CASSLGAGAYEQYF. The CDR3 DNA is TGCGCCAGCAGCTTGGGAGCAGGGGCCTACGAGCAGTACTTC. The chain joins TRBV5-1 to TRBJ2-7; a possible D gene is TRBD1 (6 bases). The CDR3 is made up of 14 amino acids. Deletions cut 0 bases from V and 2 bases from J, with 9 bases between. The V gene's germline CDR1 is SGHRS and CDR2 YFSETQ.

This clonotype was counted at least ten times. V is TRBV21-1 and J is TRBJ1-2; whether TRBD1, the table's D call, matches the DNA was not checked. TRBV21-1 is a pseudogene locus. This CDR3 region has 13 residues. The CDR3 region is CAIDRVGMSGYTF. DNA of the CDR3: TGTGCCATCGACAGGGTAGGAATGAGCGGCTACACCTTC.

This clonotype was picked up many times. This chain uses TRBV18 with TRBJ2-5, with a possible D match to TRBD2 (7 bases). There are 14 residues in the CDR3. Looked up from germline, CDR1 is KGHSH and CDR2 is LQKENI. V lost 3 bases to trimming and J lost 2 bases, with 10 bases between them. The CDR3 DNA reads TGTGCCAGCTCACCTCGGGGGGCTCAAGAGACCCAGTACTTC. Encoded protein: CASSPRGAQETQYF.

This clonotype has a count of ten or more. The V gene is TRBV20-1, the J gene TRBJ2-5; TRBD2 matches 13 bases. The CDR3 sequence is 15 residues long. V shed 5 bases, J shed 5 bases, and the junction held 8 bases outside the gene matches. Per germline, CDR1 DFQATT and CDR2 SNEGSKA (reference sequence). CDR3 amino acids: CSADTSGGALETQYF. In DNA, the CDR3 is TGCAGTGCTGATACTAGCGGGGGGGCCTTGGAGACCCAGTACTTC.

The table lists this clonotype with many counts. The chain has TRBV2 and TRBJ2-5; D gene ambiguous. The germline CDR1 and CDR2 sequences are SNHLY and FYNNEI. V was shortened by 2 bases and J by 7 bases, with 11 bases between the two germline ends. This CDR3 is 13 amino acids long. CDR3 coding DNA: TGTGCCAGCAGTGAACCCTTCCGGACGACCCAGTACTTC. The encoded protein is CASSEPFRTTQYF.

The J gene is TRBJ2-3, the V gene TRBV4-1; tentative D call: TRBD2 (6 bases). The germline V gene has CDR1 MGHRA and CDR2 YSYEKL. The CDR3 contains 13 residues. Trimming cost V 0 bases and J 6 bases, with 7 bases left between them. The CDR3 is CASSQEGRDTQYF. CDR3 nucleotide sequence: TGCGCCAGCAGCCAAGAGGGGAGGGATACGCAGTATTTT.

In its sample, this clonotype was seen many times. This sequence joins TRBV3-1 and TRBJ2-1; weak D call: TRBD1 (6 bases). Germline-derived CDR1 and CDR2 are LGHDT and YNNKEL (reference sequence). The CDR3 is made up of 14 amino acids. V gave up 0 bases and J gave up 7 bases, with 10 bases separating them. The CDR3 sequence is CASSQEPQGNEQFF. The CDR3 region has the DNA TGTGCCAGCAGCCAAGAGCCTCAGGGGAATGAGCAGTTCTTC.

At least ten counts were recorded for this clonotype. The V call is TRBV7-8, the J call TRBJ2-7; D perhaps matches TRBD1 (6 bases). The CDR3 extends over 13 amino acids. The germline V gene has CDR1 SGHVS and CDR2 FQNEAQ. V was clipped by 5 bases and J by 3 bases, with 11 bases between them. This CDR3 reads CASSRVQGYEQYF. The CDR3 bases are TGTGCCAGCAGCCGGGTACAGGGCTACGAGCAGTACTTC.

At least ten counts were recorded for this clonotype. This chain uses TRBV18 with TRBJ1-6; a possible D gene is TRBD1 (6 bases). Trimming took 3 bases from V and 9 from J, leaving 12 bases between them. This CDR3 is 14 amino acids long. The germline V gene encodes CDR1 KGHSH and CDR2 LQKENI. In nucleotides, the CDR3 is TGTGCCAGCTCACCTTCAGGGGAAGTTTCACCCCTCCACTTT. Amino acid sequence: CASSPSGEVSPLHF. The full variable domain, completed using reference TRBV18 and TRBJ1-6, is NAGVMQNPRHLVRRRGQEARLRCSPMKGHSHVYWYRQLPEEGLKFMVYLQKENIIDESGMPKERFSAEFPKEGPSILRIQQVVRGDSAAYFCASSPSGEVSPLHFGNGTRLTVT.

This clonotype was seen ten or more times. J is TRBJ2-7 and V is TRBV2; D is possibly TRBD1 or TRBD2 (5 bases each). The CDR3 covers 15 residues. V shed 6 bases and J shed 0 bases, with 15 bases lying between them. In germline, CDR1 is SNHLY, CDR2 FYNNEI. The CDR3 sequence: CASRTIQGTSYEQYF. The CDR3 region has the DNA TGTGCCAGCAGGACGATCCAAGGGACCTCCTACGAGCAGTACTTC.

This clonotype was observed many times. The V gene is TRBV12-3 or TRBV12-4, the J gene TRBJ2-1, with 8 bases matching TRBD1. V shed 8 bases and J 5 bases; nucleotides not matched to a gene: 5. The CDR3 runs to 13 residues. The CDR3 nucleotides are TGTGCCAGCTCGGGACAGGCGAACAATGAGCAGTTCTTC. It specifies CASSGQANNEQFF.

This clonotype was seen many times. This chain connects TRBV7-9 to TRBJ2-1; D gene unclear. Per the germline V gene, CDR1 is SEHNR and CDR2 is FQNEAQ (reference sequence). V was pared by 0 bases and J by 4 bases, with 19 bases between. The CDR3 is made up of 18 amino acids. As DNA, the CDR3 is TGTGCCAGCAGCTTAGCACCCAGCCGTGGACCGATTTACAATGAGCAGTTCTTC. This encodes CASSLAPSRGPIYNEQFF.

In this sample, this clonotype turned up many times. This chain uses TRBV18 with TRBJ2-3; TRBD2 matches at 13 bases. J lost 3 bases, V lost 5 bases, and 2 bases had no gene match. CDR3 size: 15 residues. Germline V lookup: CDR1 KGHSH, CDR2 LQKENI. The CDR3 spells CASSSTSGRTDTQYF. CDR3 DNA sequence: TGTGCCAGCTCATCGACTAGCGGGAGGACAGATACGCAGTATTTT.